The sequence of this T cell receptor beta chain was determined in a study of blood T cells in healthy people across ages. Study-wide results and caveats: One million T cells yielded diversity estimates that were considered underestimates.

This CDR3 is built from 15 residues. Germline CDR1 LGHNA, CDR2 YSLEER. V gave up 0 bases and J gave up 2 bases, with 8 bases separating them. Donors gave 8 to 10 milliliters of peripheral blood apiece. With a J-beta primer mix and a sample-barcoded 5' primer, a second PCR ran about 7 to 12 cycles. Each CDR3 protein gets one entry after TCRdb re-called the 5' RACE reads with MiXCR. The data contain 1.8 million or so distinct CDR3 sequences, around 40% of them singletons. About this clonotype itself: Antigen specificity is unknown.

The rearrangement uses TRBV4-3 and TRBJ1-5; D gene ambiguous. This TCR derives from a human donor in good health. Material for sequencing was blood. CDR3: CASSQDRIGNQPQHF. CDR3 DNA sequence: TGCGCCAGCAGCCAAGATCGGATCGGCAATCAGCCCCAGCATTTT.